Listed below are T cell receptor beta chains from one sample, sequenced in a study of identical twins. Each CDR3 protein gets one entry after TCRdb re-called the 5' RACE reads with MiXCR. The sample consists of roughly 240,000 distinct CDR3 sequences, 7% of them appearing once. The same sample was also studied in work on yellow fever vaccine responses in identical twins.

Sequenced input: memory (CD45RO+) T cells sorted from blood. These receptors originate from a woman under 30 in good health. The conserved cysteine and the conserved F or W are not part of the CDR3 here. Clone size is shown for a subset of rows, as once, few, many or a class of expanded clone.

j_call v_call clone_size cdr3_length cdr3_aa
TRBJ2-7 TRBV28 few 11 ASSYRVDYEQY
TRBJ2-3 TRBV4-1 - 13 ASSQGRGEADTQY
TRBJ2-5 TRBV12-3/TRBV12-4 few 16 ASSLAGLVGRYQETQY
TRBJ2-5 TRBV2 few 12 ASGKTSQQETQY
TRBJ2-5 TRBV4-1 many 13 ASSQDWGPWETQY
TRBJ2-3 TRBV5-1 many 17 ASSPGTSGRISGTDTQY
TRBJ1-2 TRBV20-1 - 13 SANRQGAQNYGYT
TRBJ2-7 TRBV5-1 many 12 ASSLLSGSYEQY
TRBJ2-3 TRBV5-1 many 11 ASSTRQGPTQY
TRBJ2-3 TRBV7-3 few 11 ASSLMVADTQY
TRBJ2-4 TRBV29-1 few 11 STWTGGKNIQY
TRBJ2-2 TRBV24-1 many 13 ATSDFSGGTGELF
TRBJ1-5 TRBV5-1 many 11 ASRKALNQPQH
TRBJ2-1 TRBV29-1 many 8 SVGGPEQF
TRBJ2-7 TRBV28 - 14 ASRPGFRGPRYEQY
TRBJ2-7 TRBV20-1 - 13 SARDHDAASYEQY
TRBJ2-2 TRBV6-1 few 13 ASTPGQANTGELF
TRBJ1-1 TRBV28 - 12 ASTLIKANTEAF
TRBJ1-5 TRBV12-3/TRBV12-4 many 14 ASSLGAGTSNQPQH
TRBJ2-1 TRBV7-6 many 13 ASSLNRGPYNEQF
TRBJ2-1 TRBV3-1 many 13 ASSRRTSGHNEQF
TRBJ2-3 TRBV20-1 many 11 SAPDFVADTQY
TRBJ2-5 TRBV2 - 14 ASPRASGRNQETQY
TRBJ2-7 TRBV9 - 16 ASSAPPTTSGKVYEQY
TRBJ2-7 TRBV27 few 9 ASSWEGEQY
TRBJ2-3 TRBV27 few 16 ASSPLGLAEIVADTQY
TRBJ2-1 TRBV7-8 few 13 ASSLASGTTHEQF
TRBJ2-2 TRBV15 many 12 ATSRVDGTGELF
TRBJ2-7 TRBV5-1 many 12 ASSPTSGTYEQY
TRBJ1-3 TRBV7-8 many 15 ASSPVSQALSGNTIY
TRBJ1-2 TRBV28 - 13 ASSLPGGAGYGYT
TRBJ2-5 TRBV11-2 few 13 ASSPRTGMMETQY
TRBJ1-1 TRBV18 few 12 ASSPNGEIAEAF
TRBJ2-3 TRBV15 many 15 ATSEQTSGVHTDTQY
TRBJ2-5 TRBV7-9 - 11 ASSLGVGWTQY
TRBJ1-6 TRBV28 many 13 ASSLVQGNNSPLH
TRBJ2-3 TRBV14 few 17 ASSQDSFQTSGGTDTQY
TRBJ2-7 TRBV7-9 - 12 ASSTRTGSYEQY
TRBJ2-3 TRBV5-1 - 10 ASSTTADTQY
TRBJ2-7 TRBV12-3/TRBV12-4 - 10 ASSPPTTQQY
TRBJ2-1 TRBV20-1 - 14 SPYGSGTGGSNEQF
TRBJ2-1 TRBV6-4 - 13 ASSDASGDYNEQF
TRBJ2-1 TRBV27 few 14 ASSRHLAGGGNEQF
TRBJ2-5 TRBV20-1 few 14 SARDIGRGPQETQY
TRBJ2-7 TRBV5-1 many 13 ASRLSGTGDGEQY
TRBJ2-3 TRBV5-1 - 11 ASKGQLTDTQY
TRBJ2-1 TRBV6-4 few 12 ASSDSPGANEQF
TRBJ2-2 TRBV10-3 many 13 AISTGGYRTGELF
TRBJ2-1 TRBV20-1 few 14 SARLAGGPSYNEQF
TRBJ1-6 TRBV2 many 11 ASRMDGEKALH
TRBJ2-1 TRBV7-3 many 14 ASSPHLTRVGNEQF
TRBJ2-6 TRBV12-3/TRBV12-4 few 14 ASRLTGVRGANVLT
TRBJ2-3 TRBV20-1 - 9 SASFPDTQY